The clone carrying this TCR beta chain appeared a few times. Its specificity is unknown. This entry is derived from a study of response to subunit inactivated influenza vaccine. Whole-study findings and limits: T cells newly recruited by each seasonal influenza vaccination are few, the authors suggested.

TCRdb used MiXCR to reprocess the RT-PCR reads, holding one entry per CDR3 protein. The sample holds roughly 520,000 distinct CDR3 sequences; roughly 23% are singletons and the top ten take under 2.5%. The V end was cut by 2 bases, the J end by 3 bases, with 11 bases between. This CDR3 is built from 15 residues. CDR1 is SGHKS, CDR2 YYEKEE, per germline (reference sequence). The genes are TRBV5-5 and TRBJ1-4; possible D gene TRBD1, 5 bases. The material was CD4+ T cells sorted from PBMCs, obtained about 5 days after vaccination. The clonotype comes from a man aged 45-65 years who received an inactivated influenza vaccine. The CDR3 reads CASSLIGDANEKLFF. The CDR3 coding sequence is TGTGCCAGCAGCTTAATAGGGGACGCTAATGAAAAACTGTTTTTT.